Given below is one TCR beta chain in context. The CDR3 loop spans 14 amino acids. The ends were cut back, 5 bases at V and 0 bases at J, with 9 bases in the middle. Reverse transcription of about 0.5 to 1 ug RNA used random hexamers. TCRdb recomputed calls from the immunoSEQ multiplex PCR reads with MiXCR, one row per CDR3 protein. The repertoire consists of approximately 210,000 distinct CDR3 sequences, with approximately 95% occurring once and the leading ten covering 0.075% to 0.095%. This record comes from a study of CD8 T cells in Susac syndrome. Material for sequencing was CD4+ T cells from PBMCs. The receptor was isolated from a human donor with multiple sclerosis. The chain has TRBV23-1 and TRBJ2-3; D unresolved. TRBV23-1 is marked as an open reading frame, function uncertain. The CDR3 DNA reads as TGCGCCAGCAGTAGGAATGCTAGCACAGATACGCAGTATTTT. It encodes CASSRNASTDTQYF.